The clone carrying this TCR beta chain came up many times. No antigen is known for it. Described time point: persistent/refractory GD, antithyroid drugs over 5 years with positive TRAb. The TCR library was made from RNA that had been extracted from PBMCs in TRIzol. The patients were enrolled through endocrinology in Xi'an, China. CDR3 regions were amplified by Arm-PCR using iRepertoire HTBI primers to build TCR beta libraries. TCRdb itself ran the multiplex PCR reads through MiXCR, one entry per CDR3 protein. This table has roughly 400,000 distinct CDR3 sequences, about 20% appearing once. CDR3 length: 13 amino acids. The V gene lost 2 bases and the J gene lost 4 bases, with 8 bases spanning the gap. From germline, CDR1 is KGHSH and CDR2 LQKENI. These data are taken from a study of regulatory T cells in long-lasting Graves disease. Study-wide background: Graves' disease counted as persistent after over 5 years of antithyroid drugs with positive TSH receptor antibodies. Study results and limitations: Persistent patients shared more public clonotypes (about 2,700) than newly diagnosed patients (under 1,000). Few sampled subjects may have lowered accuracy.

This clonotype originated in a female donor with Graves disease. This specimen consisted of peripheral blood mononuclear cells (PBMCs), obtained when the disease was refractory, from a patient treated with antithyroid drugs. V usage is TRBV18 and J usage is TRBJ1-2, with D hard to call. The CDR3 region has the DNA TGTGCCAGCTCACCAGGGGATGGCTATGGCTACACCTTC. Translating it yields CASSPGDGYGYTF.